Shown below are 22 T cell receptor beta chains from a single sample sequenced in a study of identical twins. TCRdb redid the calling of the 5' RACE reads with MiXCR, one entry per CDR3 protein. The data show roughly 1,500,000 distinct CDR3 sequences, with about 31% seen just once and less than 0.35% held by the top ten. Sequenced sample: cord blood. The receptors originated from a newborn girl in good health.

This rearrangement joins TRBV11-2 to TRBJ1-1; D ambiguous. Germline V gene data show CDR1 as SGHAT and CDR2 as FQNNGV. Deletions cut 1 base from V and 3 bases from J, with 18 bases between. The CDR3 contains 17 residues. CDR3 loop: CASSLVPGHGVDTEAFF. CDR3 coding DNA: TGTGCCAGCAGCTTAGTGCCGGGCCATGGCGTGGACACTGAAGCTTTCTTT.

This clonotype was seen a few times. This chain links TRBV14 with TRBJ2-7, with 13 bases lining up with TRBD2. With V trimmed by 4 bases and J by 2 bases, 2 bases remained unmatched. The CDR3 contains 15 residues. The germline gives CDR1 SGHDN, CDR2 FVKESK. The CDR3, as DNA: TGTGCCAGCAGCCGTACTAGCGGGAGGGCCTACGAGCAGTACTTC. It translates to CASSRTSGRAYEQYF.

This clonotype came up once. The gene calls are TRBV4-2 and TRBJ1-2; D is perhaps TRBD1 (6 bases). The V gene lost 0 bases and the J gene lost 5 bases, with 19 bases spanning the gap. This CDR3 contains 17 residues. Per germline, CDR1 LGHNA and CDR2 YNFKEQ. The CDR3 protein is CASSQDGMGDRTYGYTF. CDR3 nucleotides: TGTGCCAGCAGCCAAGATGGGATGGGCGACAGGACTTATGGCTACACCTTC.

The chain recombines TRBV7-2 with TRBJ2-1, with TRBD2 matching over 7 bases. This CDR3 contains 16 residues. Germline V gene lookup returns CDR1 SGHTA and CDR2 FQGNSA. Losses at the gene ends were 5 bases for V and 0 bases for J; bases not matched to a gene: 7. The DNA for the CDR3 is TGTGCCAGCAGCCTTCCCCCGGGGGGCTCCTACAATGAGCAGTTCTTC. Translating it yields CASSLPPGGSYNEQFF.

This clonotype was counted a few times. The chain links TRBV15 to TRBJ1-5; D remains unclear. Per germline, CDR1 LNHNV and CDR2 YYDKDF (reference sequence). Deletions cut 7 bases from V and 4 bases from J, with 20 bases between. CDR3 length equals 16 residues. This chain's CDR3 is CATKLTSGRYNQPQHF. Written as DNA, the CDR3 is TGTGCCACCAAATTGACCAGCGGGCGTTATAATCAGCCCCAGCATTTT.

This chain links TRBV3-1 with TRBJ2-1; D is undetermined. Germline-derived CDR1 and CDR2 are LGHDT and YNNKEL (reference sequence). The CDR3 has 14 amino acids. V lost 4 bases and J lost 6, with 13 bases in between. The CDR3 protein is CASSLNLGANEQFF. Here the CDR3 DNA reads TGTGCCAGCAGCCTCAACCTAGGTGCCAATGAGCAGTTCTTC.

The gene calls are TRBV15 and TRBJ1-1; 8 positions match TRBD1. Germline CDR1 reads LNHNV; CDR2 reads YYDKDF (reference sequence). The CDR3 has 14 residues. Unmatched junction bases numbered 2, after V lost 1 base and J lost 4 bases. The CDR3 protein is CATSRAGGGTEAFF. In nucleotides, the CDR3 is TGTGCCACCAGCAGAGCAGGGGGCGGCACTGAAGCTTTCTTT.

V gene TRBV25-1 combines with J gene TRBJ2-3; tentative D call: TRBD2 (5 bases). V was shortened by 3 bases and J by 2 bases, with 12 bases between the two germline ends. There are 15 residues in the CDR3. Germline V gene sequence: CDR1 MGHDK, CDR2 SYGVNS. The CDR3 sequence: CASSERGRHTDTQYF. The CDR3 DNA reads TGTGCCAGCAGTGAGAGAGGGCGCCACACAGATACGCAGTATTTT.

The rearrangement joins TRBV7-9 to TRBJ1-6; D may be TRBD1 (5 bases). Germline loops: CDR1 SEHNR, CDR2 FQNEAQ (reference sequence). This CDR3 has 15 residues. Trimming took off 1 base at V and 13 bases at J, with 17 bases between the two ends. The chain's CDR3 is CASSLGRSVGEPLHF. For the CDR3, the DNA is TGTGCCAGCAGCTTAGGTCGGTCTGTGGGGGAGCCCCTCCACTTT.

At least ten counts were recorded for this clonotype. The CDR3, as DNA: TGTGCCAGCAGCCCTCCGTCAGATACGCAGTATTTT. Translation gives CASSPPSDTQYF. The chain joins TRBV18 to TRBJ2-3; D gene uncertain. The CDR3 extends over 12 amino acids. V was clipped by 8 bases and J by 4 bases, with 10 bases between them. CDR1 is KGHSH, CDR2 LQKENI, per germline.

This clonotype was observed a few times. The CDR3 sequence is CSARDRPGNEQYF. The CDR3 DNA reads as TGCAGTGCTAGAGATCGCCCGGGCAACGAGCAGTACTTC. V usage is TRBV20-1 and J usage is TRBJ2-7; D remains ambiguous. The CDR3 is 13 residues long. V was cut by 0 bases and J by 5 bases, with 11 bases left in between. CDR1 is DFQATT and CDR2 is SNEGSKA in the germline V gene (reference sequence).

The chain employs TRBV2 and TRBJ2-3; 8 bases are shared with TRBD1. Germline V gene sequence: CDR1 SNHLY, CDR2 FYNNEI. The CDR3 covers 16 residues. V dropped 5 bases and J dropped 4; count of bases not matched to a gene: 11. The CDR3 DNA reads TGTGCCAGCAGTCCCCGAAGCCAGGGGGCCGCAGATACGCAGTATTTT. Its translation: CASSPRSQGAADTQYF.

The chain is built from TRBV5-6 and TRBJ1-2; D is possibly TRBD1 (6 bases). CDR3 length: 14 amino acids. V lost 1 base and J lost 6, with 13 bases in between. From germline, CDR1 is SGHDT and CDR2 YYEEEE. In nucleotides, the CDR3 is TGTGCCAGCAGCTTGAATGGCAGGGGACATGGCTACACCTTC. Amino acid sequence: CASSLNGRGHGYTF.

J is TRBJ1-2 and V is TRBV9, with D tentatively TRBD1 (6 bases). The V gene's germline CDR1 is SGDLS and CDR2 YYNGEE. V lost 0 bases, J lost 6 bases, and 15 bases lay in between. This CDR3 spans 15 amino acids. In DNA form, the CDR3 reads TGTGCCAGCAGCGTAGCTAGTAGGACAGAGAATGGCTACACCTTC. Its protein is CASSVASRTENGYTF.

The chain employs TRBV3-1 and TRBJ1-4, with D possibly being TRBD1 (6 bases). Germline V gives CDR1 LGHDT, CDR2 YNNKEL (reference sequence). V was shortened by 1 base and J by 8 bases, with 8 bases between the two germline ends. CDR3 length: 13 amino acids. CDR3 protein: CASSQAGVEKLFF. For the CDR3, the DNA is TGTGCCAGCAGCCAAGCAGGGGTCGAAAAACTGTTTTTT.

This clonotype was seen a handful of times. V gene TRBV28 combines with J gene TRBJ2-3; D is undetermined. Trimming took off 1 base at V and 5 bases at J, with 10 bases between the two ends. The CDR3 totals 14 residues. CDR1 MDHEN and CDR2 SYDVKM come from the germline V gene. The CDR3: CASSLSPPRDTQYF. CDR3 DNA sequence: TGTGCCAGCAGTTTATCTCCCCCCCGAGATACGCAGTATTTT.

This clonotype was seen many times. This chain joins TRBV27 and TRBJ2-2, with D possibly being TRBD1 (6 bases). Germline lookup yields CDR1 MNHEY and CDR2 SMNVEV (reference sequence). Trimming pared 3 bases from V and 4 bases from J, leaving 6 bases between. The CDR3 loop spans 13 amino acids. The CDR3 is CASSFRGTGELFF. In nucleotides, the CDR3 is TGTGCCAGCAGTTTCAGGGGCACCGGGGAGCTGTTTTTT.

In its sample, this clonotype was seen a few times. The V and J genes are TRBV10-3 and TRBJ2-7; no clear D gene. The germline CDR1 and CDR2 sequences are ENHRY and SYGVKD. The CDR3 consists of 15 residues. V was pared by 4 bases and J by 0 bases, with 13 bases between. Here the CDR3 DNA reads TGTGCCATCAGTGGAGCAGCGAAGGCCTCCTACGAGCAGTACTTC. Protein: CAISGAAKASYEQYF.

The sample holds a few counts of this clonotype. The CDR3 region has the DNA TGTGCCAGCAGCAAACCTAGCGGGGTTCACTACGAGCAGTACTTC. Amino acid sequence: CASSKPSGVHYEQYF. This sequence joins TRBV12-3 or TRBV12-4 and TRBJ2-7; TRBD2 matches 9 bases. The V and J ends lost 6 bases and 3 bases, in that order; junction bases with no gene match: 9. The CDR3 sequence is 15 residues long.

The rearrangement joins TRBV24-1 to TRBJ2-6; D unresolved. Trimming removed 3 bases from V and 0 bases from J, with 11 bases in between. CDR1 and CDR2 from the germline V gene are KGHDR and SFDVKD. This CDR3 is built from 17 residues. CDR3 bases: TGTGCCACCAGTGATCCAGGACGGATCTCTGGGGCCAACGTCCTGACTTTC. As protein: CATSDPGRISGANVLTF.

This chain uses TRBV5-1 with TRBJ2-1; 10 bases align to TRBD1. CDR1 is SGHRS and CDR2 is YFSETQ in the germline V gene. This CDR3 is 19 amino acids long. V dropped 3 bases and J dropped 1; count of bases not matched to a gene: 13. Written as DNA, the CDR3 is TGCGCCAGCAGCTCCCCGGGACAGGGGTCATCGGGATCCTACAATGAGCAGTTCTTC. Translating it yields CASSSPGQGSSGSYNEQFF.

Many counts were recorded for this clonotype. The rearrangement uses TRBV20-1 and TRBJ2-7; TRBD1 might be the D (6 bases). The CDR3 loop spans 14 amino acids. CDR1 and CDR2 (germline): DFQATT, SNEGSKA (reference sequence). Deletions cut 2 bases from V and 3 bases from J, with 14 bases between. The CDR3 DNA sequence: TGCAGTGCTAGAAAACCGGGACAAGGCTACGAGCAGTACTTC. Protein sequence: CSARKPGQGYEQYF.